These 20 T cell receptor beta chains were all obtained from the same sample, sequenced in a study of Graves' ophthalmopathy and Graves' hyperthyroidism. CDR3 regions of TCR beta were amplified from RNA transcripts. The authors performed first-round RT-PCR with HTBI primers and then a second-round multiplex PCR. Via MiXCR, TCRdb re-called the multiplex PCR reads, giving one row per CDR3 protein. This sample has some 520,000 distinct CDR3 sequences, with under 15% found just once. Material for sequencing was blood. The source of these receptors is a woman in her 30s with Graves' ophthalmopathy.

This clonotype was detected a few times. This sequence joins TRBV6-2 or TRBV6-3 and TRBJ2-2; no clear D gene. This CDR3 contains 14 residues. V dropped 0 bases and J dropped 6 bases, with 8 bases sitting between them. The V gene's germline CDR1 is MNHEY and CDR2 SVGEGT. This CDR3 is CASSYSQGSGELFF. CDR3 bases: TGTGCCAGCAGTTACTCACAAGGGTCCGGGGAGCTGTTTTTT.

This clonotype was observed once. Here the CDR3 reads CASSYSPLGGAFF. DNA for the CDR3: TGTGCCAGCAGTTACTCGCCCTTAGGTGGGGCTTTCTTT. The rearrangement links TRBV6-5 to TRBJ1-1; D remains unclear. V dropped 0 bases and J dropped 11 bases, with 13 bases sitting between them. Germline V gene lookup returns CDR1 MNHEY and CDR2 SVGAGI. There are 13 residues in the CDR3.

This chain uses TRBV6-1 with TRBJ2-2, with D possibly matching TRBD2 (6 bases). V was shortened by 4 bases and J by 7 bases, with 22 bases between the two germline ends. Germline CDR1 MNHNS, CDR2 SASEGT. The CDR3 totals 17 residues. The CDR3 region is CASSGPLAGTWGGELFF. The CDR3 DNA sequence: TGTGCCAGCAGTGGACCCCTCGCGGGGACTTGGGGCGGGGAGCTGTTTTTT.

The chain employs TRBV2 and TRBJ1-2; 8 bases match TRBD1. Germline values: CDR1 SNHLY, CDR2 FYNNEI. CDR3 length equals 14 residues. V trimming: 6 bases; J trimming: 6 bases; junction bases outside the gene matches: 9. The CDR3 sequence is CASRPDRGWHGYTF. The CDR3 DNA sequence: TGTGCCAGCAGGCCCGACAGGGGTTGGCATGGCTACACCTTC.

This clonotype has a handful of counts. The genes are TRBV6-1 and TRBJ1-5; D gene ambiguous. CDR3 length: 15 residues. Germline V gene lookup returns CDR1 MNHNS and CDR2 SASEGT. V shed 7 bases and J shed 5 bases, with 18 bases lying between them. CDR3 residues: CASTPTGREDQPQHF. In DNA form, the CDR3 reads TGTGCCAGCACCCCGACGGGTCGGGAGGATCAGCCCCAGCATTTT.

Many counts were recorded for this clonotype. V and J are TRBV6-5 and TRBJ1-2; D possibly corresponds to TRBD1 (6 bases). Per germline, CDR1 MNHEY and CDR2 SVGAGI. V was clipped by 5 bases and J by 6 bases, with 16 bases between them. CDR3 length equals 14 residues. CDR3 sequence reads: CASSRTVGTNGYTF. The CDR3 coding sequence is TGTGCCAGCAGTCGGACAGTTGGGACTAATGGCTACACCTTC.

This clonotype was counted ten times or more. V gene TRBV7-2 combines with J gene TRBJ1-1; 9 nucleotides line up with TRBD1. Trimming removed 4 bases from V and 0 bases from J; junction bases left unmatched: 3. This CDR3 is 15 amino acids long. CDR1 and CDR2 (germline): SGHTA, FQGNSA. The CDR3 coding sequence is TGTGCCAGCAGCTCAACAGGGGGCTTGAACACTGAAGCTTTCTTT. Encoded protein: CASSSTGGLNTEAFF.

In this sample, this clonotype turned up many times. The V gene is TRBV28, the J gene TRBJ2-7, with TRBD2 identical over 7 bases. Trimming cost V 7 bases and J 9 bases; bases outside gene matches: 12. The CDR3 is 13 residues long. CDR1 is MDHEN and CDR2 is SYDVKM in the germline V gene. The CDR3 DNA is TGTGCCAGCATCTCGGCGGGGCCGGGAGGGCAGTACTTC. Its protein product is CASISAGPGGQYF.

V usage is TRBV3-1 and J usage is TRBJ2-7, with D possibly TRBD1 on 5 matching bases. Germline values: CDR1 LGHDT, CDR2 YNNKEL (reference sequence). The CDR3 runs to 14 residues. V lost 6 bases and J lost 2, with 14 bases in between. The CDR3 nucleotides are TGTGCCAGCAGACCTGACAGTTTCCCCTACGAGCAGTACGTC. Its protein is CASRPDSFPYEQYV.

There are many counts of this clonotype. The J gene is TRBJ2-7, the V gene TRBV5-1; D remains unclear. The V end lost 7 bases, the J end lost 3 bases, and 11 bases lay between the germline ends. This CDR3 spans 12 amino acids. CDR1 SGHRS and CDR2 YFSETQ come from the germline V gene. CDR3 sequence reads: CASRADFYEQYF. CDR3 DNA sequence: TGCGCCAGCCGGGCCGATTTCTACGAGCAGTACTTC.

This clonotype has a count of ten or more. The CDR3 is CAWSLDRAYEQYF. The CDR3 DNA reads TGTGCCTGGAGTCTTGACAGGGCCTACGAGCAGTACTTC. The chain is built from TRBV30 and TRBJ2-7; 7 bases match TRBD1. Trimming removed 2 bases from V and 2 bases from J; junction bases left unmatched: 3. CDR1 GTSNPN and CDR2 SVGIG come from the germline V gene (reference sequence). The CDR3 is 13 residues long.

In this sample, this clonotype turned up many times. This chain uses TRBV30 with TRBJ2-3; no clear D gene. The ends were cut back, 0 bases at V and 5 bases at J, with 18 bases in the middle. Germline V gives CDR1 GTSNPN, CDR2 SVGIG (reference sequence). This CDR3 contains 16 residues. The CDR3 nucleotides read TGTGCCTGGAGTGTTTTTTCTCGGTCGACTGGAGATACGCAGTATTTT. Translated, it gives CAWSVFSRSTGDTQYF.

This clonotype was found many times. J is TRBJ2-5 and V is TRBV12-3 or TRBV12-4; D gene unclear. CDR3 size: 14 residues. V was trimmed by 0 bases and J by 0 bases, leaving 5 bases between them. CDR3 loop: CASSLAVYQETQYF. The DNA for the CDR3 is TGTGCCAGCAGTTTAGCCGTGTACCAAGAGACCCAGTACTTC.

This clonotype showed up many times. The chain carries TRBV19 and TRBJ1-2, with a possible D match to TRBD1 (5 bases). Germline CDR1 is LNHDA and CDR2 is SQIVND (reference sequence). V was trimmed by 5 bases and J by 5 bases, leaving 12 bases between them. The CDR3 spans 13 residues. This chain's CDR3 is CASSPGKTYGYTF. The CDR3 coding sequence is TGTGCCAGTAGTCCAGGGAAAACTTATGGCTACACCTTC.

At least ten counts were recorded for this clonotype. The gene calls are TRBV6-4 and TRBJ1-3; possibly TRBD1 for D (6 bases). The CDR3 extends over 13 amino acids. Trimming took 8 bases from V and 1 from J, leaving 9 bases between them. Germline assignment: CDR1 MRHNA and CDR2 SNTAGT. This CDR3 reads CASEQGSGNTIYF. DNA for the CDR3: TGTGCCAGCGAACAGGGTTCTGGAAACACCATATATTTT.

This clonotype was detected ten times or more. The chain links TRBV20-1 to TRBJ1-6, with TRBD1 as a possible D gene (5 bases). The V gene's germline CDR1 is DFQATT and CDR2 SNEGSKA (reference sequence). The V and J ends lost 4 bases and 4 bases respectively, with 8 bases between them. This CDR3 has 13 amino acids. CDR3 nucleotide sequence: TGCAGTGCTACGGGACTGTATAATTCACCCCTCCACTTT. Translated: CSATGLYNSPLHF.

At least ten counts were recorded for this clonotype. This chain uses TRBV20-1 with TRBJ2-2; 11 bases agree with TRBD2. Germline CDR1 is DFQATT and CDR2 is SNEGSKA (reference sequence). The CDR3 totals 16 residues. J gave up 4 bases and V 3 bases, and 7 bases lay outside the gene matches. The chain's CDR3 is CSARDSGRALTGELFF. In nucleotides, the CDR3 is TGCAGTGCTAGGGATAGCGGGAGGGCCCTCACCGGGGAGCTGTTTTTT.

This clonotype was counted at least ten times. The chain joins TRBV12-3 or TRBV12-4 to TRBJ1-2; the D is unclear. The V end was cut by 6 bases, the J end by 8 bases, with 10 bases between. This CDR3 has 11 amino acids. The CDR3 protein is CASRTLQGYTF. CDR3 nucleotides: TGTGCCAGCAGGACCCTCCAGGGCTACACCTTC.

This clonotype has ten or more counts. The J gene is TRBJ2-7, the V gene TRBV7-2; 8 bases line up with TRBD1. The ends lost 5 bases at V and 3 bases at J; junction bases unmatched: 6. The germline gives CDR1 SGHTA, CDR2 FQGNSA. The CDR3 has 14 residues. Written as DNA, the CDR3 is TGTGCCAGCAGCCTGACGACAGGGGACTACGAGCAGTACTTC. As protein: CASSLTTGDYEQYF.

This clonotype was recorded at least ten times. CDR3 sequence reads: CASTSYPGTANTGELFF. The CDR3 bases are TGTGCCAGCACTTCTTACCCCGGGACAGCGAACACCGGGGAGCTGTTTTTT. This rearrangement joins TRBV12-3 or TRBV12-4 to TRBJ2-2, with 7 bases fitting TRBD1. After removal of 7 bases from V and 0 bases from J, the junction contained 11 bases not matched to a gene. This CDR3 has 17 residues.